This passage covers 16 T cell receptor beta chains from one sample sequenced in a study of T cell responses to AZD1222 COVID-19 vaccine. Produced via immunoSEQ multiplex PCR; TCRdb's table is partial and in-frame only. The sample gives 140,000 to 150,000 clones, roughly 92% of which show up once; approximately 1.5% is in the top ten. This specimen was peripheral blood, taken on day 0 of AZD1222 vaccination. The receptor set was obtained from an adult in good health.

This chain connects TRBV4-1 to TRBJ2-7; D is unclear. The CDR3 spans 15 residues. CDR1 and CDR2 from the germline V gene are MGHRA and YSYEKL. Trimming cost V 4 bases and J 4 bases, with 17 bases left between them. This chain's CDR3 is CASSRDQSKGYEQYF. The CDR3 region has the DNA TGCGCCAGCAGCCGAGACCAATCGAAAGGGTACGAGCAGTACTTC.

The V gene is TRBV5-1, the J gene TRBJ2-3; 9 nucleotides line up with TRBD2. The germline V gene encodes CDR1 SGHRS and CDR2 YFSETQ. V gave up 3 bases and J gave up 4 bases; unmatched junction bases: 9. This CDR3 is 16 amino acids long. DNA for the CDR3: TGCGCCAGCAGCTCCCTGGCGGGAGGGCGGCCAGATACGCAGTATTTT. Translated: CASSSLAGGRPDTQYF.

This chain's CDR3 is CSVEGWDYEQYF. The CDR3 nucleotides read TGCAGCGTTGAGGGGTGGGACTACGAGCAGTACTTC. This chain connects TRBV29-1 to TRBJ2-7; no clear D. This CDR3 has 12 amino acids. Germline V CDR1 and CDR2: SQVTM, ANQGSEA. Trimming took 3 bases from V and 3 from J, leaving 9 bases between them.

This chain joins TRBV27 and TRBJ1-6; 11 bases match TRBD1. This CDR3 contains 14 residues. CDR1 is MNHEY and CDR2 is SMNVEV in the germline V gene (reference sequence). J was trimmed by 14 bases and V by 2 bases; bases with no gene match: 5. CDR3 nucleotide sequence: TGTGCCAGCAGTTTAGGACAGGGGGCCTCCTCCCTCCACTTT. Translated, it gives CASSLGQGASSLHF.

V is TRBV5-1 and J is TRBJ2-2; D possibly corresponds to TRBD2 (6 bases). The CDR3 is made up of 16 amino acids. CDR1 and CDR2 (germline): SGHRS, YFSETQ. Between the trimmed V and J ends, which lost 4 bases and 0 bases, there was a span of 13 bases. CDR3 DNA: TGCGCCAGCAGCCTGGAGGGGCAGGCGAACACCGGGGAGCTGTTTTTT. Protein sequence: CASSLEGQANTGELFF.

V and J are TRBV5-1 and TRBJ2-3; tentatively, D is TRBD1 or TRBD2 (5 bases each). Deletions cut 0 bases from V and 5 bases from J, with 7 bases between. Germline V CDR1 and CDR2: SGHRS, YFSETQ. The CDR3 contains 13 residues. CDR3 loop: CASSLVGGDTQYF. CDR3 bases: TGCGCCAGCAGCTTGGTTGGGGGAGATACGCAGTATTTT.

The sample holds one count of this clone. The chain carries TRBV5-1 and TRBJ1-2, with TRBD1 identical over 11 bases. V gave up 4 bases and J gave up 7 bases; unmatched junction bases: 3. CDR3 length: 13 residues. CDR1 SGHRS and CDR2 YFSETQ come from the germline V gene. In nucleotides, the CDR3 is TGCGCCAGCAGCGGACAGGGGGCGCGTGGCTACACCTTC. Protein: CASSGQGARGYTF.

The chain couples TRBV7-3 to TRBJ2-2; perhaps TRBD2 as D (6 bases). This CDR3 is 17 amino acids long. Per germline, CDR1 SGHTA and CDR2 FQGTGA. Trimming cost V 5 bases and J 4 bases, with 20 bases left between them. CDR3: CASSPRGPGGGTGELFF. CDR3 DNA sequence: TGTGCCAGCAGCCCACGGGGACCCGGGGGTGGCACCGGGGAGCTGTTTTTT.

The V and J genes are TRBV5-5 and TRBJ1-6; TRBD1 agrees at 9 bases. Germline loops: CDR1 SGHKS, CDR2 YYEKEE (reference sequence). The V segment lost 0 bases and the J segment 7 bases; nucleotides outside the gene matches: 2. CDR3 length: 15 amino acids. The DNA of the CDR3 is TGTGCCAGCAGCTTGGGACAGGGGGAGAATTCACCCCTCCACTTT. Translating it yields CASSLGQGENSPLHF.

Of note for this clone: The junction shows a germline mismatch at one end, possibly a read error. The CDR3 loop is CASSSGTSGSIDTQYF. The CDR3 DNA follows: TGTGCCAGCAGCTCCGGGACTAGCGGGAGCATAGATACGCAGTATTTT. This chain connects TRBV5-4 to TRBJ2-3; 14 nucleotides match TRBD2. Germline-derived CDR1 and CDR2 are SGHNT and YYREEE (reference sequence). The CDR3 is made up of 16 amino acids.

The chain has TRBV13 and TRBJ1-2; tentatively, D is TRBD1 (6 bases). The V gene lost 0 bases and the J gene lost 3 bases, with 14 bases spanning the gap. The CDR3 has 16 amino acids. From germline, CDR1 is PRHDT and CDR2 FYEKMQ (reference sequence). DNA of the CDR3: TGTGCCAGCAGCTTAGGCCTAACCGGGGGGCACTATGGCTACACCTTC. Amino acids: CASSLGLTGGHYGYTF. The variable domain in full, completed from reference TRBV13 and TRBJ1-2, reads AAGVIQSPRHLIKEKRETATLKCYPIPRHDTVYWYQQGPGQDPQFLISFYEKMQSDKGSIPDRFSAQQFSDYHSELNMSSLELGDSALYFCASSLGLTGGHYGYTFGSGTRLTVV.

V gene TRBV4-1 combines with J gene TRBJ1-3; TRBD1 might be the D (6 bases). The germline V gene has CDR1 MGHRA and CDR2 YSYEKL. The V end was cut by 1 base, the J end by 0 bases, with 16 bases between. The CDR3 extends over 18 amino acids. CDR3 in amino acids: CASSQGRARGHSGNTIYF. The CDR3 bases are TGCGCCAGCAGCCAAGGGAGGGCGCGGGGGCACTCTGGAAACACCATATATTTT.

This chain links TRBV28 with TRBJ2-7; unclear D gene. This CDR3 has 13 amino acids. CDR1 is MDHEN and CDR2 is SYDVKM in the germline V gene. V lost 3 bases and J lost 6, with 12 bases in between. The DNA of the CDR3 is TGTGCCAGCAGTTTTGGGGAAGGGCCCGAGCAGTACTTC. Its translation: CASSFGEGPEQYF.

The chain uses TRBV29-1 and TRBJ2-3, with 8 bases matching TRBD1. Germline V gene sequence: CDR1 SQVTM, CDR2 ANQGSEA. V dropped 6 bases and J dropped 3; count of bases not matched to a gene: 2. The CDR3 has 12 amino acids. CDR3 in DNA: TGCAGCGTCCAGGGGGCAACAGATACGCAGTATTTT. It is translated as CSVQGATDTQYF.

V and J are TRBV6-5 and TRBJ2-1, with D perhaps TRBD2 (6 bases). Trimming took off 7 bases at V and 1 base at J, with 14 bases between the two ends. The CDR3 is 15 amino acids. Germline V lookup: CDR1 MNHEY, CDR2 SVGAGI. CDR3 loop: CASTPSGSSYNEQFF. The CDR3 nucleotides read TGTGCCAGCACCCCAAGCGGGTCGTCCTACAATGAGCAGTTCTTC.

This clone was seen more than once but under ten times. The chain has TRBV5-4 and TRBJ1-1; perhaps TRBD1 as D (6 bases). Looked up from germline, CDR1 is SGHNT and CDR2 is YYREEE (reference sequence). The CDR3 length is 13 residues. V was clipped by 4 bases and J by 1 base, with 8 bases between them. The chain's CDR3 is CASSRTANTEAFF. CDR3 sequence (DNA): TGTGCCAGCAGCAGGACAGCGAACACTGAAGCTTTCTTT.